The 16 T cell receptor beta chains below all came from one sample that was sequenced in a study of T cell responses to AZD1222 COVID-19 vaccine (dated by TCRdb to 2020 to 2023). The library was prepared using the immunoSEQ multiplex PCR assay. Drawn from immuneACCESS, this table holds only the in-frame rearrangements with V and J called that TCRdb kept. Clones are partly lost; checked studies trace under half to an unresolved V gene and leave the rest unexplained. The sample table records 150,000 to 200,000 clones; approximately 90% of these occur just once. 26% of the sample rests with the top ten. The time point tag for this specimen amounts to: about 28 days (+/-7) after the second vaccine dose. Specimen: peripheral blood, collected 28 days after the second AZD1222 dose. Receptors originate from an adult who received the AZD1222 COVID-19 vaccine.

The chain joins TRBV9 to TRBJ1-6; maybe TRBD1 (6 bases). The CDR3 runs 14 residues. The ends were cut back, 0 bases at V and 8 bases at J, with 9 bases in the middle. Germline V gene sequence: CDR1 SGDLS, CDR2 YYNGEE. The CDR3 loop reads CASSVGRTDSPLHF. The CDR3 DNA reads TGTGCCAGCAGCGTAGGACGGACAGATTCACCCCTCCACTTT.

The chain has TRBV3-1 (or the pseudogene TRBV3-2) and TRBJ1-2, with D possibly TRBD1 on 5 matching bases. The CDR3 is 15 amino acids. CDR1 is LGHDT and CDR2 is YNNKEL in the germline V gene (reference sequence). V was trimmed by 4 bases and J by 1 base, leaving 13 bases between them. CDR3 coding DNA: TGTGCCAGCAGCCCCCCCGGGACTATTAACTATGGCTACACCTTC. Translation gives CASSPPGTINYGYTF.

V gene TRBV6-5 combines with J gene TRBJ2-7; TRBD2 might be the D (5 bases). The V and J ends lost 0 bases and 2 bases respectively, with 11 bases between them. The germline CDR1 and CDR2 sequences are MNHEY and SVGAGI. The CDR3 runs to 15 residues. In DNA, the CDR3 is TGTGCCAGCAGTTACTCGAAATCTAGCCCCTACGAGCAGTACTTC. Amino acids: CASSYSKSSPYEQYF.

The V and J genes are TRBV2 and TRBJ1-5; D not certain. CDR1 SNHLY and CDR2 FYNNEI come from the germline V gene. V was trimmed by 8 bases and J by 3 bases, leaving 11 bases between them. The CDR3 runs to 13 residues. The CDR3: CASGRRNNQPQHF. The CDR3 bases are TGTGCCAGCGGCCGGAGGAACAATCAGCCCCAGCATTTT.

This clone was detected only a few times. The V and J genes are TRBV7-8 and TRBJ1-3; a possible D gene is TRBD1 (5 bases). There are 16 residues in the CDR3. Germline V gene data show CDR1 as SGHVS and CDR2 as FQNEAQ. Trimming pared 1 base from V and 3 bases from J, leaving 13 bases between. This CDR3 is CASSLVAGRSGNTIYF. The CDR3 DNA follows: TGTGCCAGCAGCTTAGTGGCAGGGCGGAGTGGAAACACCATATATTTT.

V gene TRBV7-9 combines with J gene TRBJ2-1; 7 nucleotides align to TRBD1. With V trimmed by 8 bases and J by 5 bases, 9 bases remained unmatched. The CDR3 spans 14 residues. CDR1 SEHNR and CDR2 FQNEAQ come from the germline V gene (reference sequence). The CDR3 nucleotides read TGTGCCAGCGCCCCCCGGGACAGCGACAATGAGCAGTTCTTC. Translation: CASAPRDSDNEQFF.

CDR3 nucleotides: TGTGCCAGCAACTCCCAGAATGTCCAAGAGACCCAGTACTTC. It encodes CASNSQNVQETQYF. V gene TRBV3-1 (or the pseudogene TRBV3-2) combines with J gene TRBJ2-5; D gene ambiguous. The CDR3 contains 14 residues. Trimming took off 7 bases at V and 1 base at J, with 13 bases between the two ends. The V gene's germline CDR1 is LGHDT and CDR2 YNNKEL (reference sequence).

CDR3 amino acids: CASSQEGSGSSEQYF. CDR3 in DNA: TGCGCCAGCAGCCAAGAGGGTAGCGGGAGCAGCGAGCAGTACTTC. The rearrangement joins TRBV4-3 to TRBJ2-7, with 9 bases identical to TRBD2. Trimming at V came to 0 bases and at J to 6 bases, leaving 6 bases not matched to a gene. This CDR3 has 15 residues. Germline V lookup: CDR1 LGHNA, CDR2 YSLEER.

This clone was detected once. The chain links TRBV4-2 to TRBJ2-2; no clear D gene. CDR1 and CDR2 (germline): LGHNA, YNFKEQ. The CDR3 runs 16 residues. The V end lost 4 bases, the J end lost 0 bases, and 12 bases lay between the germline ends. Written as DNA, the CDR3 is TGTGCCAGCAGCCCTGGGCAGGCCCCGAACACCGGGGAGCTGTTTTTT. Translated: CASSPGQAPNTGELFF.

The chain employs TRBV5-1 and TRBJ1-6; possible D gene TRBD1, 6 bases. Germline V gene data show CDR1 as SGHRS and CDR2 as YFSETQ. The CDR3 spans 20 residues. Trimming cost V 0 bases and J 0 bases, with 19 bases left between them. The CDR3 DNA sequence: TGCGCCAGCAGCTTGGACGGAGTCTGGGGCAGGGGCTCCTATAATTCACCCCTCCACTTT. This codes for CASSLDGVWGRGSYNSPLHF. Using reference TRBV5-1 and TRBJ1-6 for the parts outside the CDR3, the full variable domain is KAGVTQTPRYLIKTRGQQVTLSCSPISGHRSVSWYQQTPGQGLQFLFEYFSETQRNKGNFPGRFSGRQFSNSRSEMNVSTLELGDSALYLCASSLDGVWGRGSYNSPLHFGNGTRLTVT.

This clone was picked up a small number of times. V and J are TRBV4-3 and TRBJ2-4; D is ambiguous. With 1 base removed from V and 1 base from J, the gap between germline ends came to 8 bases. The germline V gene encodes CDR1 LGHNA and CDR2 YSLEER. This CDR3 has 15 residues. The DNA for the CDR3 is TGCGCCAGCAGCCAAGGGGGAAACGCCAAAAACATTCAGTACTTC. Translated: CASSQGGNAKNIQYF.

This rearrangement joins TRBV6-2 or TRBV6-3 to TRBJ2-7; no definite D call. Germline CDR1 is MNHEY and CDR2 is SVGEGT. The ends were cut back, 1 base at V and 1 base at J, with 5 bases in the middle. This CDR3 region has 13 residues. This CDR3 reads CASSYYTSYEQYF. CDR3 sequence (DNA): TGTGCCAGCAGTTACTATACATCCTACGAGCAGTACTTC.

The chain carries TRBV19 and TRBJ2-2, with a weak D call TRBD2 (7 bases). V lost 7 bases, J lost 5 bases, and 20 bases lay in between. The germline gives CDR1 LNHDA, CDR2 SQIVND (reference sequence). CDR3 size: 16 residues. The CDR3 is CASTPGAGVSTGELFF. CDR3 coding DNA: TGTGCCAGTACTCCGGGGGCGGGAGTGAGTACCGGGGAGCTGTTTTTT.

V is TRBV6-2 or TRBV6-3 and J is TRBJ2-7; 10 nucleotides agree with TRBD1. The CDR3 extends over 16 amino acids. V lost 6 bases, J lost 5 bases, and 13 bases stayed unmatched. Germline V lookup: CDR1 MNHEY, CDR2 SVGEGT. The CDR3 bases are TGTGCCAGCAGCCGTACCGGAGACAGGGGGCTAAACGAGCAGTACTTC. Protein sequence: CASSRTGDRGLNEQYF.

The chain recombines TRBV30 with TRBJ2-3; tentatively, D is TRBD1 or TRBD2 (5 bases each). V lost 2 bases and J lost 1, with 7 bases in between. The CDR3 loop spans 13 amino acids. CDR1 and CDR2 (germline): GTSNPN, SVGIG (reference sequence). The DNA for the CDR3 is TGTGCCTGGAGTATGGGGGGCACAGATACGCAGTATTTT. Translated, it gives CAWSMGGTDTQYF.

The chain links TRBV28 to TRBJ2-3; TRBD2 is a possible D gene (5 bases). The germline V and J ends were trimmed by 6 bases and 4 bases, with 14 bases remaining between them. The CDR3 runs to 14 residues. Germline CDR1 and CDR2: MDHEN and SYDVKM. The CDR3 nucleotides read TGTGCCAGCAGCCTGCGGGCTTGGGCAGATACGCAGTATTTT. It translates to CASSLRAWADTQYF.